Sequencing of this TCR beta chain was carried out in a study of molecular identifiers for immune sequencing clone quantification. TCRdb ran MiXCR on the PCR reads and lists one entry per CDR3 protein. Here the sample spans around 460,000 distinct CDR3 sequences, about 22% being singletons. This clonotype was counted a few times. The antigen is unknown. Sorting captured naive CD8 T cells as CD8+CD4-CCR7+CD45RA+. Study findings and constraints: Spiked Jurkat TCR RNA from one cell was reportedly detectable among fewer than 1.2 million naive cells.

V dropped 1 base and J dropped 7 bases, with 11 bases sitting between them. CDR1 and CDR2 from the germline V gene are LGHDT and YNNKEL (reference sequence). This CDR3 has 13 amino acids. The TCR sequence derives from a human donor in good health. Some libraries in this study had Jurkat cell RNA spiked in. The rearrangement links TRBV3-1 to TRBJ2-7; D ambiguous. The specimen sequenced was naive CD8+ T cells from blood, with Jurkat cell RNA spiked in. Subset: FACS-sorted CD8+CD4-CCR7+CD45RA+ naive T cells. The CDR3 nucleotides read TGTGCCAGCAGCCAAGTTGTTGCTCGAGAGCAGTACTTC. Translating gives CASSQVVAREQYF.